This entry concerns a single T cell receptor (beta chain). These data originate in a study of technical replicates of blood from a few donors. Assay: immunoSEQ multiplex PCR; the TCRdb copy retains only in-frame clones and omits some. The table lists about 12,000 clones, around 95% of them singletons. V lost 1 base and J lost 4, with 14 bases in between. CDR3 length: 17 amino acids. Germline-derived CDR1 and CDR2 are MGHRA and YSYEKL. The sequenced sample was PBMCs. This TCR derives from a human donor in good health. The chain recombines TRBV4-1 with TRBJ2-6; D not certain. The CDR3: CASSQGGSFSGANVLTF. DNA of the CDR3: TGCGCCAGCAGCCAAGGTGGCAGTTTTTCCGGGGCCAACGTCCTGACTTTC.